This T cell receptor beta chain was observed in a study of OX40 agonist ivuxolimab in advanced cancers. Any history of autoimmune disease or systemic immunosuppression disqualified patients. Clones were read by immunoSEQ multiplex PCR, and TCRdb kept only the in-frame ones, dropping some. The sample yields 65,000 to 90,000 clones, around 80% seen once. Findings of the study overall: Averaged across samples, CD8+ T cells carried more expanded clones than CD4+ did. No antigen was identified for the clonally expanded peripheral T cells.

The V end lost 5 bases, the J end lost 5 bases, and 9 bases lay between the germline ends. The CDR3 runs to 13 residues. Germline-derived CDR1 and CDR2 are MDHEN and SYDVKM. Comments on this clone: The antigen remains undetermined.

This sample comprised CD4+ or CD8+ T cells sorted from blood, obtained in a trial of the OX40 agonist ivuxolimab. V and J are TRBV28 and TRBJ2-2; the D is unclear. The origin of this receptor is an adult with an advanced solid tumor such as melanoma, head and neck, liver or kidney cancer. In DNA, the CDR3 is TGTGCCAGCAGTCCCCACAGTACCGGGGAGCTGTTTTTT. It codes for CASSPHSTGELFF.